Reported below is one TCR beta chain. This sample was included in a study of OX40 agonist ivuxolimab in advanced cancers. Trimming took off 8 bases at V and 1 base at J, with 11 bases between the two ends. CDR3 size: 14 residues. Germline loops: CDR1 SNHLY, CDR2 FYNNEI. TCRdb's copy holds only in-frame clones and misses some; the assay was immunoSEQ multiplex PCR. The sample lists about 20,000 clones; 75% to 90% were seen once. This TCR derives from an adult with an advanced solid tumor such as melanoma, head and neck, liver or kidney cancer. Sequencing was performed on CD4+ or CD8+ T cells sorted from blood, taken in a trial of the OX40 agonist ivuxolimab. V is TRBV2 and J is TRBJ2-2; the D gene is possibly TRBD2 (6 bases). The CDR3 DNA reads TGTGCCAGCCATGGGGGAGGGAACACCGGGGAGCTGTTTTTT. Residues: CASHGGGNTGELFF.